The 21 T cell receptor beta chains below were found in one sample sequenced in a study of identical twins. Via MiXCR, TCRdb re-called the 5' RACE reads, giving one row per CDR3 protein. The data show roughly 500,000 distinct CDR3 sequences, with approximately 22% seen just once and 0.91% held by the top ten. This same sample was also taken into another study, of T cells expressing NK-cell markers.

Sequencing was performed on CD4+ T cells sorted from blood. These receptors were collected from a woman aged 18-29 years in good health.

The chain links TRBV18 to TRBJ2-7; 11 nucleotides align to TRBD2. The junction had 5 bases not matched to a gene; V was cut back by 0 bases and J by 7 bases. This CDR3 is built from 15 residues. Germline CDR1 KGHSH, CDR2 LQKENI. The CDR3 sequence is CASSPPWGLAVEQYF. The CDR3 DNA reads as TGTGCCAGCTCACCACCTTGGGGACTAGCGGTGGAGCAGTACTTC.

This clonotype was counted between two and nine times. CDR3 residues: CASSREIPNTEAFF. CDR3 nucleotide sequence: TGTGCCAGCAGCAGAGAGATACCGAACACTGAAGCTTTCTTT. V usage is TRBV7-9 and J usage is TRBJ1-1; D unclear. The V end lost 5 bases, the J end lost 1 base, and 11 bases lay between the germline ends. Germline CDR1 and CDR2: SEHNR and FQNEAQ (reference sequence). CDR3 length equals 14 residues.

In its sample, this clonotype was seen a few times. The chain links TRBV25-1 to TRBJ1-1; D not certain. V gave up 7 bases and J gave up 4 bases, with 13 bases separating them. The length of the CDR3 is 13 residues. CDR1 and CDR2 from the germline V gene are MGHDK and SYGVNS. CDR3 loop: CASTPRRSTEAFF. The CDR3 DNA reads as TGTGCCAGCACCCCACGTCGGTCCACTGAAGCTTTCTTT. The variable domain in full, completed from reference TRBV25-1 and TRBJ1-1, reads EADIYQTPRYLVIGTGKKITLECSQTMGHDKMYWYQQDPGMELHLIHYSYGVNSTEKGDLSSESTVSRIRTEHFPLTLESARPSHTSQYLCASTPRRSTEAFFGQGTRLTVV.

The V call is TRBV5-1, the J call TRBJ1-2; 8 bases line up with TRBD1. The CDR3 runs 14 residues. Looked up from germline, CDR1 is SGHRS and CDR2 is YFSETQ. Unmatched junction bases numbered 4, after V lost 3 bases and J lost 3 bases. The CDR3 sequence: CASSSPDRDYGYTF. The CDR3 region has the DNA TGCGCCAGCAGCTCCCCGGACAGGGACTATGGCTACACCTTC.

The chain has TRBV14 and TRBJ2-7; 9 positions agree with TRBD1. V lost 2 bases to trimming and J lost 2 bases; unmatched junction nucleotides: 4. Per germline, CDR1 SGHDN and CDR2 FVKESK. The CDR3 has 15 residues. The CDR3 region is CASSQWDRVPYEQYF. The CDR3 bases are TGTGCCAGCAGCCAATGGGACAGGGTACCCTACGAGCAGTACTTC.

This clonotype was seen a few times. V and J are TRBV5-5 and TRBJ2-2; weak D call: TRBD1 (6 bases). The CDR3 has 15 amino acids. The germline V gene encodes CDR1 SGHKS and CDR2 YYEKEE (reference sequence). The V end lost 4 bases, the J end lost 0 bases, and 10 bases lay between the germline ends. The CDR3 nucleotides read TGTGCCAGCAGCCGACAGGTCCCGAACACCGGGGAGCTGTTTTTT. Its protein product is CASSRQVPNTGELFF.

The CDR3 region has the DNA TGCGCCAGCAGCATAGACAGGGTTTGGACCTTC. It codes for CASSIDRVWTF. V gene TRBV5-1 combines with J gene TRBJ1-2; 7 nucleotides line up with TRBD1. The CDR3 loop spans 11 amino acids. Looked up from germline, CDR1 is SGHRS and CDR2 is YFSETQ. The ends lost 4 bases at V and 14 bases at J; junction bases unmatched: 8.

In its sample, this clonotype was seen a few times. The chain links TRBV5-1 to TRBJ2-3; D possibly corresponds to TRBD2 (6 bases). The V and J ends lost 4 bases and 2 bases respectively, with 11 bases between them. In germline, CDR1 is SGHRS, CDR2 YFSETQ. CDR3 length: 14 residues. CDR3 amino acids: CASSLAGYTDTQYF. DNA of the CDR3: TGCGCCAGCAGCCTCGCGGGGTACACAGATACGCAGTATTTT.

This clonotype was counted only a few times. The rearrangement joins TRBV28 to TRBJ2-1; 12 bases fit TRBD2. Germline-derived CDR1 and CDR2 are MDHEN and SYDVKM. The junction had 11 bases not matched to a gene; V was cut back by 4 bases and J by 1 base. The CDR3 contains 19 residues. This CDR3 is CASSSALTSGSGSYNEQFF. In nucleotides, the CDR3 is TGTGCCAGCAGTTCCGCCTTGACTAGCGGGAGTGGGTCCTACAATGAGCAGTTCTTC.

CDR3 sequence reads: CASSPHRTGGNTEAFF. The CDR3 bases are TGTGCCAGCAGTCCCCACCGGACAGGGGGGAACACTGAAGCTTTCTTT. This rearrangement joins TRBV6-2 or TRBV6-3 to TRBJ1-1; 10 bases agree with TRBD1. The germline V gene encodes CDR1 MNHEY and CDR2 SVGEGT. V shed 5 bases, J shed 1 base, and the junction held 7 bases outside the gene matches. This CDR3 comprises 16 residues.

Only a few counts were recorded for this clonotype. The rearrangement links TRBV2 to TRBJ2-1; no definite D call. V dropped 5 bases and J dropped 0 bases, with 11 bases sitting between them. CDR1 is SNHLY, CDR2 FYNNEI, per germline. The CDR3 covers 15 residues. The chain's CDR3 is CASSISLASYNEQFF. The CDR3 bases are TGTGCCAGCAGTATTTCCTTAGCCTCCTACAATGAGCAGTTCTTC.

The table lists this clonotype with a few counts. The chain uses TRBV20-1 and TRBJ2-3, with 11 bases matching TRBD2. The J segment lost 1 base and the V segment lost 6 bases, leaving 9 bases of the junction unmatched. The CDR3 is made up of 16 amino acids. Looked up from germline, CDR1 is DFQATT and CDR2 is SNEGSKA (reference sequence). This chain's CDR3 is CSATPPGLAGTDTQYF. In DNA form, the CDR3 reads TGCAGTGCGACGCCCCCGGGACTAGCGGGCACAGATACGCAGTATTTT.

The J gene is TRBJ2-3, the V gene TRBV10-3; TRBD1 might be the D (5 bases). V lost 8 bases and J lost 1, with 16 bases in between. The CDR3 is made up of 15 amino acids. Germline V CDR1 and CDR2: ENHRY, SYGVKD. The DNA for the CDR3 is TGTGCCATCTCCCTCGCGGTCAGGGGCACAGATACGCAGTATTTT. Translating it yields CAISLAVRGTDTQYF.

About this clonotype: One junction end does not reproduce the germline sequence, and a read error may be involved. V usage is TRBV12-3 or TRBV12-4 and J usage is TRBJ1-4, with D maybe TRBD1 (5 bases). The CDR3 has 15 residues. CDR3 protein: CASRGGFATNEKLLF. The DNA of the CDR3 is TGTGCCAGCAGGGGGGGGTTTGCAACTAATGAAAAACTGCTTTTT.

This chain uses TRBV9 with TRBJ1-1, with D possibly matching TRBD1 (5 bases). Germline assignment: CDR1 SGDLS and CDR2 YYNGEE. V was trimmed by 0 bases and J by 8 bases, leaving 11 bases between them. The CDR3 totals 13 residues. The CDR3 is CASSVEGRGEAFF. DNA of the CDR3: TGTGCCAGCAGCGTAGAGGGGCGGGGAGAAGCTTTCTTT.

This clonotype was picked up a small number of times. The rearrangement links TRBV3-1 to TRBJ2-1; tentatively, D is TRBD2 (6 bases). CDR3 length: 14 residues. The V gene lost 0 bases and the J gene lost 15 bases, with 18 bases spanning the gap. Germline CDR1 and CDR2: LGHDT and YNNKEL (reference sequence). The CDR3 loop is CASSQDERGLPLFF. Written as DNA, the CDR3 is TGTGCCAGCAGCCAAGATGAACGCGGACTACCTCTGTTCTTC.

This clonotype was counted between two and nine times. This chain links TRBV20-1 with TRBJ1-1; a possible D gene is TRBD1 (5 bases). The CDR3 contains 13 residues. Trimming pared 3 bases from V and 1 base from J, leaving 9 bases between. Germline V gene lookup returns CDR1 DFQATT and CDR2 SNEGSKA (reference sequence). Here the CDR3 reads CSARGDGNTEAFF. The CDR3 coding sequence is TGCAGTGCTAGGGGGGACGGGAACACTGAAGCTTTCTTT.

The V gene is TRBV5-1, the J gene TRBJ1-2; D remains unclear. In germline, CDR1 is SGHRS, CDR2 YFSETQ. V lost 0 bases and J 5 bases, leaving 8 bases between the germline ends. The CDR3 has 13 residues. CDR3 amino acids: CASSLEDLYGYTF. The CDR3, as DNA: TGCGCCAGCAGCTTGGAAGATCTTTATGGCTACACCTTC.

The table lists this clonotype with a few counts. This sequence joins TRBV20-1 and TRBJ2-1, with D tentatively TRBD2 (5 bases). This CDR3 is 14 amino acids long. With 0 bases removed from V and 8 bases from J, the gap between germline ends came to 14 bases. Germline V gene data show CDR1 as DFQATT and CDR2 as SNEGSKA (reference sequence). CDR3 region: CSAREGSLGDEQFF. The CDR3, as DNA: TGCAGTGCTAGAGAAGGCAGCCTCGGGGATGAGCAGTTCTTC.

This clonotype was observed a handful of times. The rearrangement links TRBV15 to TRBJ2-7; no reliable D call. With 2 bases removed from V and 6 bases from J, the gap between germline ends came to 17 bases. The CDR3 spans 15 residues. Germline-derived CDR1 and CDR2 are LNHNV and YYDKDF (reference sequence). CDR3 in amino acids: CATSRKLAAQGEQYF. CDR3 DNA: TGTGCCACCAGCAGAAAATTGGCCGCTCAAGGCGAGCAGTACTTC.

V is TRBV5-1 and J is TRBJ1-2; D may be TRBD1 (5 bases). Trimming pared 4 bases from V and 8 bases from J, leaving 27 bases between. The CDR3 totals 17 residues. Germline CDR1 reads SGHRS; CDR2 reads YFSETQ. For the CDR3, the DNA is TGCGCCAGCAGCGCCGCTCCCGGGACCTCGGGGACGATGGGCTACACCTTC. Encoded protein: CASSAAPGTSGTMGYTF.